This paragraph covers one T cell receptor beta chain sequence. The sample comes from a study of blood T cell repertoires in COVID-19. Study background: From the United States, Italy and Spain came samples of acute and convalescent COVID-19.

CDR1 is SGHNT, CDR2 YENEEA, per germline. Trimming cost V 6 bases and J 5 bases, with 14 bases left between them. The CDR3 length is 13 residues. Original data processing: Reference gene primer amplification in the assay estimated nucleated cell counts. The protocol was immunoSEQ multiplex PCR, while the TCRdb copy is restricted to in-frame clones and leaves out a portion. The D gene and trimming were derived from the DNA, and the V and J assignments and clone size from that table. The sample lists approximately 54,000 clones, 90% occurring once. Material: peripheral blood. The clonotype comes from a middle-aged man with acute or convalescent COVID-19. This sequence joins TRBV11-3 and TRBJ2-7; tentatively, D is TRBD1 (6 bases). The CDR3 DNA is TGTGCCAGCAGACCCCGGGACAATAACGAGCAGTACTTC. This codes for CASRPRDNNEQYF.